The 11 T cell receptor beta chains below were found in one sample sequenced in a study of siplizumab effects on memory and regulatory T cells. Some clones are missing from TCRdb's copy, which holds only in-frame ones; the method was immunoSEQ multiplex PCR. In the table there are tens of thousands of clones, 75% to 95% of which are singletons. The sequencing input was CD8+ T cells sorted from blood. These receptors all come from a human donor in good health.

CDR3 coding DNA: TGTGCCAGCAGCCCCATGGAGTGGGCAGATACGCAGTATTTT. Protein product: CASSPMEWADTQYF. This chain connects TRBV25-1 to TRBJ2-3; no reliable D call. Trimming removed 6 bases at V and 4 bases at J, with 14 bases between. Germline V gene sequence: CDR1 MGHDK, CDR2 SYGVNS. The CDR3 consists of 14 residues.

This clone was detected once. The chain combines TRBV2 with TRBJ2-1, with D maybe TRBD2 (6 bases). CDR3 size: 14 residues. The ends were cut back, 2 bases at V and 8 bases at J, with 13 bases in the middle. The germline V gene has CDR1 SNHLY and CDR2 FYNNEI. DNA of the CDR3: TGTGCCAGCAGTGAAACAGCGGGTCTGTATGAGCAGTTCTTC. Translation gives CASSETAGLYEQFF.

The chain recombines TRBV5-1 with TRBJ2-7; D unresolved. Germline CDR1 is SGHRS and CDR2 is YFSETQ. Trimming stripped 0 bases from V and 7 bases from J, with 11 bases between. This CDR3 contains 13 residues. The CDR3 here is CASSLGVDGEQYF. The CDR3 DNA sequence: TGCGCCAGCAGCTTGGGAGTCGACGGAGAGCAGTACTTC.

This chain joins TRBV6-6 and TRBJ1-2, with unresolved D. V lost 8 bases to trimming and J lost 4 bases, with 8 bases between them. Looked up from germline, CDR1 is MNHNY and CDR2 is SVGAGI (reference sequence). The CDR3 contains 11 residues. The CDR3: CASEEVYGYTF. In DNA, the CDR3 is TGTGCCAGCGAGGAGGTCTATGGCTACACCTTC.

The chain recombines TRBV6-4 with TRBJ1-6; 9 bases match TRBD1. The V and J ends lost 6 bases and 7 bases, in that order; junction bases with no gene match: 4. The CDR3 covers 14 residues. Germline CDR1 and CDR2: MRHNA and SNTAGT. The CDR3 region has the DNA TGTGCCAGCAGCCGGGACAGGGCGAATTCACCCCTCCACTTT. It codes for CASSRDRANSPLHF.

This chain uses TRBV12-5 with TRBJ1-6, with D possibly TRBD1 on 6 matching bases. Germline-derived CDR1 and CDR2 are LGHNT and FRNRAP. This CDR3 has 19 amino acids. V lost 0 bases, J lost 2 bases, and 17 bases lay in between. The DNA of the CDR3 is TGTGCTAGTGGTTTGGTCGGTGGACAGCTTCTCGCCTATAATTCACCCCTCCACTTT. Translation: CASGLVGGQLLAYNSPLHF.

This clone occurred once. The same CDR3 arises from other DNA sequences in this sample as well. The chain couples TRBV19 to TRBJ2-1; D is perhaps TRBD1 (6 bases). With 2 bases removed from V and 6 bases from J, the gap between germline ends came to 8 bases. Germline CDR1 and CDR2: LNHDA and SQIVND (reference sequence). The CDR3 is 13 residues long. The CDR3 loop reads CASSILGGNEQFF. The CDR3 DNA reads TGTGCCAGTAGTATATTAGGGGGCAATGAGCAGTTCTTC.

The chain carries TRBV19 and TRBJ1-2, with TRBD1 matching 11 bases. Trimming removed 7 bases from V and 8 bases from J; junction bases left unmatched: 21. Per the germline V gene, CDR1 is LNHDA and CDR2 is SQIVND (reference sequence). This CDR3 comprises 18 residues. CDR3 residues: CASMTFVAEGQGARGYTF. CDR3 DNA sequence: TGTGCCAGTATGACGTTTGTAGCCGAAGGACAGGGGGCAAGGGGCTACACCTTC.

In DNA, the CDR3 is TGTGCCAGCAGCTCGATAGCGGGAGACCAAGAGACCCAGTACTTC. This translates into CASSSIAGDQETQYF. The gene calls are TRBV11-2 and TRBJ2-5; 9 nucleotides line up with TRBD2. Unmatched junction bases numbered 3, after V lost 4 bases and J lost 0 bases. The CDR3 extends over 15 amino acids. In germline, CDR1 is SGHAT, CDR2 FQNNGV.

This clone was detected only once. The CDR3 sequence: CASRKGLAWTDTQYF. CDR3 DNA: TGTGCCAGCAGAAAGGGACTAGCGTGGACAGATACGCAGTATTTT. V is TRBV27 and J is TRBJ2-3; TRBD2 matches at 10 bases. The V segment lost 6 bases and the J segment 3 bases; nucleotides outside the gene matches: 6. The germline V gene encodes CDR1 MNHEY and CDR2 SMNVEV (reference sequence). The CDR3 has 15 amino acids.

This sequence joins TRBV7-9 and TRBJ2-7; 7 bases line up with TRBD1. CDR3 length: 13 amino acids. Germline V gives CDR1 SEHNR, CDR2 FQNEAQ (reference sequence). V lost 4 bases to trimming and J lost 7 bases; unmatched junction nucleotides: 7. This CDR3 is CASSSSTGREQYF. Here the CDR3 DNA reads TGTGCCAGCAGCTCGTCGACAGGGCGAGAGCAGTACTTC.